Following are 31 T cell receptor beta chains from one sample sequenced in a study of blood T cells in healthy people across ages. Next came a second PCR, run for 7 to 11 cycles, which used a sample-barcoded 5' primer along with a J-beta primer mix. TCRdb re-analysed the 5' RACE reads in MiXCR, keeping a single row per CDR3 protein. This table has 1,800,000 or so distinct CDR3 sequences, roughly two fifths appearing once. Sequences were obtained from blood. Receptors were obtained from a human donor in good health.

This chain uses TRBV27 with TRBJ2-4, with a weak D call TRBD1 (6 bases). The V end lost 6 bases, the J end lost 8 bases, and 14 bases lay between the germline ends. This CDR3 region has 13 residues. Germline CDR1 and CDR2: MNHEY and SMNVEV (reference sequence). DNA for the CDR3: TGTGCCAGCAGAACAGGGTTGGATGACATTCAGTACTTC. Its protein product is CASRTGLDDIQYF.

J is TRBJ2-1 and V is TRBV27, with 12 bases identical to TRBD2. J gave up 4 bases and V 11 bases, and 6 bases lay outside the gene matches. Germline CDR1 reads MNHEY; CDR2 reads SMNVEV (reference sequence). CDR3 length: 14 residues. CDR3 sequence (DNA): TGTGCCGGCACACTAGCGGGGGGTTACAATGAGCAGTTCTTC. As protein: CAGTLAGGYNEQFF.

CDR3 in DNA: TGTGCCAGCTCACAGGATCCGAACACCGGGGAGCTGTTTTTT. Translating gives CASSQDPNTGELFF. This chain connects TRBV12-3 or TRBV12-4 to TRBJ2-2, with D perhaps matching TRBD1 (5 bases). The ends were cut back, 8 bases at V and 0 bases at J, with 10 bases in the middle. The CDR3 extends over 14 amino acids.

The chain links TRBV5-1 to TRBJ2-5, with 9 bases that match TRBD1. CDR1 is SGHRS and CDR2 is YFSETQ in the germline V gene. The CDR3 sequence is 15 residues long. The J segment lost 0 bases and the V segment lost 4 bases, leaving 4 bases of the junction unmatched. DNA of the CDR3: TGCGCCAGCAGCACAGGACAGGGGTACCAAGAGACCCAGTACTTC. Its translation: CASSTGQGYQETQYF.

Only one count was recorded for this clonotype. V and J are TRBV15 and TRBJ2-7; D might be TRBD1 (6 bases). V lost 0 bases, J lost 3 bases, and 12 bases lay in between. The CDR3 sequence is 15 residues long. Per germline, CDR1 LNHNV and CDR2 YYDKDF (reference sequence). Here the CDR3 reads CATSRDRGRVYEQYF. The CDR3 DNA follows: TGTGCCACCAGCAGAGACAGGGGTAGGGTCTACGAGCAGTACTTC.

The chain carries TRBV12-3 or TRBV12-4 and TRBJ1-1; D gene uncertain. This CDR3 is 13 amino acids long. Trimming shortened V by 6 bases and J by 1 base, and 9 bases separated the two germline ends. CDR3 amino acids: CASRATSNTEAFF. CDR3 bases: TGTGCCAGCAGGGCGACATCGAACACTGAAGCTTTCTTT.

This sequence joins TRBV20-1 and TRBJ2-3; D is perhaps TRBD1 (7 bases). Germline CDR1 DFQATT, CDR2 SNEGSKA (reference sequence). V dropped 5 bases and J dropped 8 bases, with 17 bases sitting between them. The CDR3 covers 13 residues. CDR3 sequence reads: CSARGTAHPTQYF. In nucleotides, the CDR3 is TGCAGTGCTCGGGGGACAGCCCACCCTACGCAGTATTTT.

This clonotype has a handful of counts. The chain links TRBV7-9 to TRBJ1-2; TRBD1 matches at 7 bases. There are 12 residues in the CDR3. Looked up from germline, CDR1 is SEHNR and CDR2 is FQNEAQ (reference sequence). Trimming cost V 4 bases and J 8 bases; bases outside gene matches: 4. CDR3 nucleotides: TGTGCCAGCAGCTCACAGGGGCGCGGCTACACCTTC. Its protein is CASSSQGRGYTF.

The chain combines TRBV7-8 with TRBJ1-2; possibly TRBD1 for D (5 bases). Per germline, CDR1 SGHVS and CDR2 FQNEAQ. CDR3 length equals 16 residues. V was cut by 1 base and J by 8 bases, with 20 bases left in between. The CDR3: CASSLDGASGGIGYTF. The CDR3 region has the DNA TGTGCCAGCAGCTTAGACGGAGCGAGTGGGGGGATCGGCTACACCTTC.

The chain uses TRBV20-1 and TRBJ1-1, with D uncertain. CDR3 length equals 15 residues. Between the trimmed V and J ends, which lost 6 bases and 3 bases, there was a span of 20 bases. Germline V gene sequence: CDR1 DFQATT, CDR2 SNEGSKA (reference sequence). The CDR3 is CSANAMTGRDTEAFF. The CDR3 DNA follows: TGCAGTGCCAATGCGATGACGGGGAGGGACACTGAAGCTTTCTTT.

The chain has TRBV9 and TRBJ2-5; 8 bases fit TRBD1. CDR1 SGDLS and CDR2 YYNGEE come from the germline V gene. CDR3 length: 16 residues. The J segment lost 5 bases and the V segment lost 1 base, leaving 10 bases of the junction unmatched. CDR3 loop: CASSVQGQGQGETQYF. In nucleotides, the CDR3 is TGTGCCAGCAGCGTACAAGGACAGGGCCAGGGGGAGACCCAGTACTTC.

The chain links TRBV6-2 or TRBV6-3 to TRBJ2-5; TRBD2 is a possible D gene (6 bases). Germline lookup yields CDR1 MNHEY and CDR2 SVGEGT. Trimming shortened V by 8 bases and J by 5 bases, and 15 bases separated the two germline ends. The CDR3 is 13 residues long. The CDR3 sequence: CASGPWGGETQYF. CDR3 nucleotide sequence: TGTGCCAGCGGTCCATGGGGAGGCGAGACCCAGTACTTC.

This clonotype has more than one count but fewer than ten. The CDR3 spells CASSYRGNWHEQYF. Here the CDR3 DNA reads TGTGCCAGCAGCTACAGGGGGAACTGGCACGAGCAGTACTTC. The rearrangement joins TRBV7-9 to TRBJ2-7, with 8 bases matching TRBD1. Germline V lookup: CDR1 SEHNR, CDR2 FQNEAQ (reference sequence). This CDR3 region has 14 residues. The J segment lost 5 bases and the V segment lost 4 bases, leaving 7 bases of the junction unmatched.

The V call is TRBV29-1, the J call TRBJ1-2; no definite D call. The CDR3 consists of 12 residues. In germline, CDR1 is SQVTM, CDR2 ANQGSEA. CDR3 in amino acids: CTVTGDNYGYTF. In nucleotides, the CDR3 is TGCACCGTAACCGGGGATAACTATGGCTACACCTTC. Based on the CDR3 plus reference TRBV29-1 and TRBJ1-2, the full variable domain is SAVISQKPSRDICQRGTSLTIQCQVDSQVTMMFWYRQQPGQSLTLIATANQGSEATYESGFVIDKFPISRPNLTFSTLTVSNMSPEDSSIYLCTVTGDNYGYTFGSGTRLTVV.

This sequence joins TRBV6-6 and TRBJ2-3, with 7 bases fitting TRBD2. Germline values: CDR1 MNHNY, CDR2 SVGAGI (reference sequence). After removal of 2 bases from V and 4 bases from J, the junction contained 9 bases not matched to a gene. There are 16 residues in the CDR3. CDR3 in amino acids: CASSYLGREDPDTQYF. Here the CDR3 DNA reads TGTGCCAGCAGTTACCTGGGGAGGGAGGACCCAGATACGCAGTATTTT.

The chain joins TRBV20-1 to TRBJ1-5; possibly TRBD1 for D (5 bases). CDR1 and CDR2 (germline): DFQATT, SNEGSKA (reference sequence). V was clipped by 0 bases and J by 5 bases, with 11 bases between them. The CDR3 contains 14 residues. CDR3 DNA sequence: TGCAGTGCTAGAGATCCAGGGTTGCATCAGCCCCAGCATTTT. Protein sequence: CSARDPGLHQPQHF.

This clonotype was observed a handful of times. The rearrangement uses TRBV25-1 and TRBJ2-7, with 7 nucleotides matching TRBD2. Trimming took 2 bases from V and 5 from J; bases not matched to a gene: 9. Germline V gene sequence: CDR1 MGHDK, CDR2 SYGVNS. The CDR3 is 15 amino acids. CDR3 in amino acids: CASSERGGAENEQYF. In DNA, the CDR3 is TGTGCCAGCAGTGAACGGGGAGGGGCTGAGAACGAGCAGTACTTC.

This chain joins TRBV7-8 and TRBJ2-7, with 8 bases that match TRBD1. The CDR3 contains 14 residues. Germline CDR1 is SGHVS and CDR2 is FQNEAQ. V shed 5 bases and J 1 base; nucleotides not matched to a gene: 4. CDR3 nucleotides: TGTGCCAGCAGCAAGGACAGGGTTTCCTACGAGCAGTACTTC. Protein product: CASSKDRVSYEQYF.

This clonotype was counted only a few times. The rearrangement uses TRBV10-3 and TRBJ2-7, with 11 bases identical to TRBD1. V was clipped by 7 bases and J by 1 base; unmatched bases: 12. The CDR3 runs 17 residues. The germline V gene has CDR1 ENHRY and CDR2 SYGVKD. CDR3 in amino acids: CAIMPGQGALGSYEQYF. CDR3 bases: TGTGCCATCATGCCCGGACAGGGGGCTTTAGGTTCCTACGAGCAGTACTTC.

The genes are TRBV5-5 and TRBJ1-1, with D uncertain. V lost 4 bases, J lost 3 bases, and 10 bases lay in between. The CDR3 extends over 13 amino acids. CDR1 and CDR2 (germline): SGHKS, YYEKEE (reference sequence). The CDR3 is CASSGVMDTEAFF. The CDR3 DNA sequence: TGTGCCAGCAGCGGGGTCATGGACACTGAAGCTTTCTTT.

The chain joins TRBV7-2 to TRBJ2-1; D is ambiguous. The CDR3 spans 16 residues. The germline CDR1 and CDR2 sequences are SGHTA and FQGNSA. V was cut by 9 bases and J by 0 bases, with 18 bases left in between. CDR3 protein: CASGLAVRSSYNEQFF. DNA of the CDR3: TGTGCCAGTGGCTTAGCCGTACGGAGCTCCTACAATGAGCAGTTCTTC.

The rearrangement joins TRBV6-5 to TRBJ1-5; D gene unclear. Between the trimmed V and J ends, which lost 2 bases and 7 bases, there was a span of 9 bases. From germline, CDR1 is MNHEY and CDR2 SVGAGI. CDR3 length: 13 amino acids. CDR3 protein: CASSYGSGQPQHF. CDR3 nucleotide sequence: TGTGCCAGCAGTTACGGGTCGGGGCAGCCCCAGCATTTT.

CDR3: CASSRGQEANEKLFF. The CDR3, as DNA: TGTGCCAGCAGCAGGGGACAGGAAGCTAATGAAAAACTGTTTTTT. The chain couples TRBV21-1 to TRBJ1-4; the table's D call of TRBD1 was not tested on the DNA. TRBV21-1 is marked as a pseudogene. This CDR3 has 15 amino acids.

The CDR3 loop is CASSYSTGTYPMEGYTF. As DNA, the CDR3 is TGTGCCAGCAGTTACTCGACGGGGACTTATCCCATGGAAGGCTACACCTTC. The J gene is TRBJ1-2, the V gene TRBV6-2 or TRBV6-3; tentative D call: TRBD1 (5 bases). The CDR3 loop spans 17 amino acids. With 0 bases removed from V and 8 bases from J, the gap between germline ends came to 22 bases. Germline values: CDR1 MNHEY, CDR2 SVGEGT.

The chain combines TRBV12-3 or TRBV12-4 with TRBJ1-2; D unresolved. This CDR3 is 14 amino acids long. The V end lost 7 bases, the J end lost 2 bases, and 14 bases lay between the germline ends. CDR3 sequence (DNA): TGTGCCAGCAAACCAGTCAACAGAAACTATGGCTACACCTTC. It translates to CASKPVNRNYGYTF.

This clonotype was counted a few times. The chain combines TRBV29-1 with TRBJ1-2; 7 bases align to TRBD1. This CDR3 region has 13 residues. The V segment lost 4 bases and the J segment 7 bases; nucleotides outside the gene matches: 9. Germline CDR1 reads SQVTM; CDR2 reads ANQGSEA. The CDR3: CSVGETGTPGYTF. CDR3 nucleotide sequence: TGCAGCGTTGGGGAGACAGGGACGCCTGGCTACACCTTC.

At least ten counts were recorded for this clonotype. The chain is built from TRBV20-1 and TRBJ2-7; TRBD2 agrees at 7 bases. V was pared by 3 bases and J by 0 bases, with 2 bases of the junction left unmatched. The CDR3 has 13 residues. Germline CDR1 reads DFQATT; CDR2 reads SNEGSKA (reference sequence). CDR3 nucleotide sequence: TGCAGTGCTAGGGGGACTACCTCCTACGAGCAGTACTTC. Its translation is CSARGTTSYEQYF.

The chain couples TRBV12-3 or TRBV12-4 to TRBJ1-5; no reliable D call. V was shortened by 7 bases and J by 4 bases, with 11 bases between the two germline ends. This CDR3 is built from 13 residues. CDR3 coding DNA: TGTGCCAGCAACCAGTGGAGGAATCAGCCCCAGCATTTT. Translating gives CASNQWRNQPQHF.

As to this clonotype: At one end the junction does not follow the germline gene, possibly because of a read error. The chain is built from TRBV10-3 and TRBJ1-2; TRBD1 matches 10 bases. This CDR3 comprises 13 residues. Germline V gene lookup returns CDR1 ENHRY and CDR2 SYGVKD. This CDR3 reads CAVSGTGVDGYTF. DNA of the CDR3: TGTGCCGTCAGTGGGACAGGGGTTGATGGCTACACCTTC.

J is TRBJ2-5 and V is TRBV24-1; tentatively, D is TRBD1 (5 bases). Trimming pared 4 bases from V and 11 bases from J, leaving 25 bases between. The CDR3 loop spans 16 amino acids. CDR1 is KGHDR, CDR2 SFDVKD, per germline. In DNA, the CDR3 is TGTGCCACCAGTGACCCCCGACGGACACTCAGCTATGAGCAGTACTTC. This encodes CATSDPRRTLSYEQYF.

This clonotype was counted at least ten times. The chain is built from TRBV6-6 and TRBJ2-7; 7 bases match TRBD2. The junction had 6 bases not matched to a gene; V was cut back by 6 bases and J by 1 base. The CDR3 is 14 residues long. Per the germline V gene, CDR1 is MNHNY and CDR2 is SVGAGI (reference sequence). The CDR3 protein is CASSRLGGSYEQYF. The CDR3, as DNA: TGTGCCAGCAGCCGTCTCGGGGGGTCCTACGAGCAGTACTTC.